The entry below describes one T cell receptor beta chain. Antigen unknown. Here immunoSEQ multiplex PCR was the method, and the copy in TCRdb shows in-frame clones only, minus some. The table lists about 150,000 clones, around 90% of them singletons. Germline V gene data show CDR1 as SNHLY and CDR2 as FYNNEI. The V and J ends lost 7 bases and 4 bases respectively, with 14 bases between them. The CDR3 runs 14 residues. The sample originates from a study of cytomegalovirus exposure and HLA in healthy donors. Study information: In a later analysis, it was reported that the approximately 110 validation repertoires had been produced on the same platform as the 700 or so repertoires belonging to the first cohort. Study results and limitations: Most TCR sequences were uncommon, yet certain public TCRs appeared in many donors. Reports described diagnosis of cytomegalovirus status by the classifier as highly specific and sensitive.

Among the roughly 120 subjects of the validation cohort, separate from the approximately 700-subject first cohort, were the donors. Sequenced input: PBMCs. The sequence was collected from a man between 18 and 35 years old in good health and CMV-seronegative. The chain uses TRBV2 and TRBJ1-3, with a possible D match to TRBD1 (5 bases). The CDR3 bases are TGTGCCAGCACTGGGACTGTTGAAGGAAACACCATATATTTT. This codes for CASTGTVEGNTIYF.